The source of this TCR beta chain is a study of T cells after yellow fever vaccination. Study observations and caveats: Most clones from primary vaccination were detected again post-booster (just under 97% CD4, roughly 85% CD8).

V lost 5 bases to trimming and J lost 1 base, with 14 bases between them. CDR1 is MNHEY and CDR2 is SMNVEV in the germline V gene (reference sequence). This CDR3 comprises 15 residues. In this sample, this clonotype turned up a few times. Its antigen remains unknown. TCRdb reprocessed the 5' RACE reads via MiXCR and lists one record per CDR3 protein. The table shows a few hundred thousand distinct CDR3 sequences, with around 6.8% occurring only once. The origin of this receptor is a man aged 18-30 years who received the YFV17D yellow fever vaccine. The genes are TRBV27 and TRBJ1-1, with D possibly TRBD1 on 5 matching bases. Sequences were derived from PBMCs, sampled roughly 46 days after the first yellow fever vaccination. CDR3 DNA: TGTGCCAGCAGTATACCCTCGGGGGGGAACACTGAAGCTTTCTTT. Amino acid sequence: CASSIPSGGNTEAFF.